This T cell receptor (beta chain) was captured by sequencing in a study of T cells in Graves' hyperthyroidism and ophthalmopathy. This clonotype was seen many times. Researchers took RNA transcripts and amplified the TCR beta CDR3 regions from them. Primed by the HTBI set, a first-round RT-PCR was run on the TCR CDR3. Using its own MiXCR run on the multiplex PCR reads, TCRdb lists one record per CDR3 protein. The sample consists of 250,000 to 300,000 distinct CDR3 sequences, more than 10% of them appearing once. The CDR3 spans 15 residues. Germline trimming cut 6 bases from V and 6 bases from J; bases unmatched to any gene: 11. In germline, CDR1 is MNHEY, CDR2 SMNVEV (reference sequence).

The clonotype was recovered from a young woman with Graves' hyperthyroidism that later progressed to Graves' ophthalmopathy. Sequenced input: blood. The chain couples TRBV27 to TRBJ2-7; 10 positions match TRBD1. Here the CDR3 DNA reads TGTGCCAGCAGGACCACGGGACAGGGGTTTTTCGAGCAGTACTTC. Its protein is CASRTTGQGFFEQYF.